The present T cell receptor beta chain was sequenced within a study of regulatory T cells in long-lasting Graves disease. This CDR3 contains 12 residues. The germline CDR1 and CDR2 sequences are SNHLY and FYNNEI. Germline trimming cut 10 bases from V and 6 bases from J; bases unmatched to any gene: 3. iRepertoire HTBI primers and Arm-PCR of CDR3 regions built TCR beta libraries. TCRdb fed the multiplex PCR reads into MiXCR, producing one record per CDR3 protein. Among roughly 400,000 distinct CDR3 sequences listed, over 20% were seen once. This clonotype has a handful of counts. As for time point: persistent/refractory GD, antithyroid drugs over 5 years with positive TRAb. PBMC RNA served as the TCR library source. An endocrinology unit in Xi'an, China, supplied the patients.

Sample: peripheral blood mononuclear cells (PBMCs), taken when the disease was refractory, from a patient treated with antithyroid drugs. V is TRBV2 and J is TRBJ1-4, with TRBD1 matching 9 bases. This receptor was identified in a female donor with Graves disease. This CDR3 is CATGTGYEKLFF. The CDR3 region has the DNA TGTGCCACCGGGACAGGGTATGAAAAACTGTTTTTT.